The TCR beta chain described here comes from a study of blood T cell repertoires in COVID-19 (dated by TCRdb to the early 2020s). Concerning the study at large: Collaborator samples came from the United States, Italy and Spain and covered acute and convalescent phases of COVID-19. The material from the prospective study consisted of cDNA or gDNA derived from T cells, B-cell-depleted T cells, or PBMCs. Subjects who had been exposed to COVID-19, were actively infected with it, or had recovered from it provided the deeply sampled blood TCRbeta repertoires that made up the dataset. The repertoires were released in a freely available public database meant as a resource for research on the immune response to SARS-CoV-2. Samples came from the ongoing ImmuneRACE study (first 160 participants) plus 1,254 subjects from 6 global collaborators. A de-identified subject ID, COVID-19 status, age in years and sex were almost always included in the sample metadata. Where available, HLA class I and class II types were obtained from metadata supplied by the sample provider rather than from assay-based typing. Beyond this particular receptor, the publication reports: The quantity of clinical and demographic metadata differed by source and by participant and was supplied without curation.

Remarks on this clone: Its antigen target is currently unknown. No much larger clone exists at a distance of one base, and base qualities are not known.

The immunoSEQ Assay, a bias-controlled multiplex PCR, was used to amplify TCRbeta CDR3 regions from genomic DNA. The published analysis was carried out like this. The number of nucleated cells in each sample was estimated from the amplification of reference gene primers within the assay. To quantify the absolute abundance of each unique TCRbeta CDR3 rearrangement, sequence reads were collapsed and filtered. Productive Simpson clonality was computed per sample as the square root of Simpson's diversity index over productive rearrangements. TCRdb holds this immuneACCESS table with in-frame rearrangements only. Some clones are missing; in checked studies, unresolved V genes explain under half, and the rest has no known cause. V, J and clone size were drawn from that table, and D and trimming were deduced from the DNA. Counted in this sample were approximately 38,000 clones; around 87% of them appeared once. Around 24% of the sample is in the top ten clones.

Each collaborating institution followed its own protocols to collect whole blood in K2EDTA tubes. For TCRbeta analysis, collaborators shipped samples as frozen whole blood, isolated PBMCs, or DNA extracted from either of those sample types. The germline V gene gives CDR1 as MGHDK and CDR2 as SYGVNS. The CDR3 spans 12 residues, from the cysteine through the phenylalanine. Only the CDR3 DNA stays, 36 bases, in frame from base 1. Trimming takes 6 bases from V and 1 base from J, and the germline ends sit 6 bases apart. The sequence was obtained from a man aged 50-59 years with active or convalescent COVID-19. The rearranged chain carries TRBV25-1 and TRBJ1-1, with the D gene not clear enough to name. Sequenced sample: peripheral blood. The CDR3 sequence is CASRTGNTEAFF. The base sequence is TGTGCCAGCAGGACGGGGAACACTGAAGCTTTCTTT. With the portions outside the CDR3 filled from the reference TRBV25-1 and TRBJ1-1 genes, the complete variable region becomes EADIYQTPRYLVIGTGKKITLECSQTMGHDKMYWYQQDPGMELHLIHYSYGVNSTEKGDLSSESTVSRIRTEHFPLTLESARPSHTSQYLCASRTGNTEAFFGQGTRLTVV.